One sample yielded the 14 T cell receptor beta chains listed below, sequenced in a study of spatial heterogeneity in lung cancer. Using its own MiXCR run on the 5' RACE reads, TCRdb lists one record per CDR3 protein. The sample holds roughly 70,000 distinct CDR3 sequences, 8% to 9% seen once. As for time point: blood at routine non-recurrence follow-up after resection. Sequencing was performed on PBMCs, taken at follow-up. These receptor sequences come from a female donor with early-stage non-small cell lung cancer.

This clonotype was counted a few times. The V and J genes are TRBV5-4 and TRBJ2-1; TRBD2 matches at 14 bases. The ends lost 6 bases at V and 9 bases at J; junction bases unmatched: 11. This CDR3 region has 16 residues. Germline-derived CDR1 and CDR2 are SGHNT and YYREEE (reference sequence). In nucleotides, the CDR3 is TGTGCCAGCACCACCCGGACTAGCGGGAGGTATACTGAGCAGTTCTTC. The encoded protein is CASTTRTSGRYTEQFF.

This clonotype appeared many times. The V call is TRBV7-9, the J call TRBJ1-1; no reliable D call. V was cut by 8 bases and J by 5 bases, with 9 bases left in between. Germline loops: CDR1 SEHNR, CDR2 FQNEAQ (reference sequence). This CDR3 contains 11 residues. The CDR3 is CASGPSTEAFF. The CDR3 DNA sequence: TGTGCCAGCGGTCCTTCAACTGAAGCTTTCTTT.

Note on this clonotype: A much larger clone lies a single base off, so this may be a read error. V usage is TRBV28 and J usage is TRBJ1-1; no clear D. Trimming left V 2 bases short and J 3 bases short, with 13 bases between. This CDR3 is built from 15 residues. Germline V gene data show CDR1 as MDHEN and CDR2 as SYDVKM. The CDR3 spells CASSLIGTPDTEAFF. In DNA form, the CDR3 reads TGTGCCAGCAGTTTAATTGGCACCCCCGACACTGAAGCTTTCTTT.

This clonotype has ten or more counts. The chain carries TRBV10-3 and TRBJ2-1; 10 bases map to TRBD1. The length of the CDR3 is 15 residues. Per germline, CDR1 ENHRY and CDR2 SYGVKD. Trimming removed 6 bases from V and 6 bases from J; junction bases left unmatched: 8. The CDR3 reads CAISNRDRGRNEQFF. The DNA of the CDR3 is TGTGCCATCAGCAACCGGGACAGGGGTCGCAATGAGCAGTTCTTC.

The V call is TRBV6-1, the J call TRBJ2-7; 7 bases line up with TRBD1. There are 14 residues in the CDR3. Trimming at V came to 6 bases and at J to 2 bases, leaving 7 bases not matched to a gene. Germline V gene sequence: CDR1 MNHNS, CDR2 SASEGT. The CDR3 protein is CASRLDRATYEQYF. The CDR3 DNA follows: TGTGCCAGCAGACTAGACAGGGCAACCTACGAGCAGTACTTC.

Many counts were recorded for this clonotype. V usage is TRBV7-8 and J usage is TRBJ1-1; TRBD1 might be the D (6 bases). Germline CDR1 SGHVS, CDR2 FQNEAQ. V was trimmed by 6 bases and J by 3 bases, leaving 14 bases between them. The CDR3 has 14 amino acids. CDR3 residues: CASRYPGQDTEAFF. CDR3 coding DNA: TGTGCCAGCAGATATCCGGGACAAGACACTGAAGCTTTCTTT.

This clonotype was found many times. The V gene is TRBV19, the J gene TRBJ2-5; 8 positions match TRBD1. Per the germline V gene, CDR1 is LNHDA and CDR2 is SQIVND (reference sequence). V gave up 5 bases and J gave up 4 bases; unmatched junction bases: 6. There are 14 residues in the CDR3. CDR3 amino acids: CASSAFDRGETQYF. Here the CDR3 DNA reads TGTGCCAGTAGTGCCTTTGACAGGGGAGAGACCCAGTACTTC. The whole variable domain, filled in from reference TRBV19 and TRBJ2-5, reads DGGITQSPKYLFRKEGQNVTLSCEQNLNHDAMYWYRQDPGQGLRLIYYSQIVNDFQKGDIAEGYSVSREKKESFPLTVTSAQKNPTAFYLCASSAFDRGETQYFGPGTRLLVL.

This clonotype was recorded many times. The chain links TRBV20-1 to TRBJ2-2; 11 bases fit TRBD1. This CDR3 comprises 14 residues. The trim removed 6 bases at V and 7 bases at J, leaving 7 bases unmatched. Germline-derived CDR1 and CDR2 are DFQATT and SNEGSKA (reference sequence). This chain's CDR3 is CSAPTGTGGGELFF. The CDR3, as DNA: TGCAGTGCCCCGACCGGGACAGGGGGCGGGGAGCTGTTTTTT.

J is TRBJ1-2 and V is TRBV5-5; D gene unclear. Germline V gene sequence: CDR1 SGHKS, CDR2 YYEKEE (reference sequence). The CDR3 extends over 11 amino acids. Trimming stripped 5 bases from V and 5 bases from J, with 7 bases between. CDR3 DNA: TGTGCCAGCAGTAGGGATTATGGCTACACCTTC. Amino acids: CASSRDYGYTF. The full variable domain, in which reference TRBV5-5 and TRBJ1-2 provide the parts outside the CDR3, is DAGVTQSPTHLIKTRGQQVTLRCSPISGHKSVSWYQQVLGQGPQFIFQYYEKEERGRGNFPDRFSARQFPNYSSELNVNALLLGDSALYLCASSRDYGYTFGSGTRLTVV.

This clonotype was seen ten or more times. DNA for the CDR3: TGCGCCAGCCGTTGGACTAGCGGGTCTTACAATGAGCAGTTCTTC. Amino acids: CASRWTSGSYNEQFF. The rearrangement joins TRBV5-1 to TRBJ2-1, with 11 positions matching TRBD2. Trimming at V came to 7 bases and at J to 4 bases, leaving 7 bases not matched to a gene. CDR1 SGHRS and CDR2 YFSETQ come from the germline V gene. The CDR3 totals 15 residues.

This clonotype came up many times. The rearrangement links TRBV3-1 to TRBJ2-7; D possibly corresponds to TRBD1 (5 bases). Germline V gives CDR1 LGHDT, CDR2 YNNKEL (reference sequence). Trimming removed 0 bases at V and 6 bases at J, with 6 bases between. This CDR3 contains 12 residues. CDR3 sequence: CASSQDGAEQYF. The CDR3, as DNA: TGTGCCAGCAGCCAAGATGGGGCCGAGCAGTACTTC.

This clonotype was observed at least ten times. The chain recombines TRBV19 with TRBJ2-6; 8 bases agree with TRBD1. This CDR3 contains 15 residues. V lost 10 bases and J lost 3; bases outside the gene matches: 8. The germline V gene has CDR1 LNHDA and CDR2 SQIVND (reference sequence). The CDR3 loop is CATSDRESGANVLTF. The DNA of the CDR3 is TGTGCCACCTCGGACAGGGAGAGTGGGGCCAACGTCCTGACTTTC. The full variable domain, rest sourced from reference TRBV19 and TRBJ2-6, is DGGITQSPKYLFRKEGQNVTLSCEQNLNHDAMYWYRQDPGQGLRLIYYSQIVNDFQKGDIAEGYSVSREKKESFPLTVTSAQKNPTAFYLCATSDRESGANVLTFGAGSRLTVL.

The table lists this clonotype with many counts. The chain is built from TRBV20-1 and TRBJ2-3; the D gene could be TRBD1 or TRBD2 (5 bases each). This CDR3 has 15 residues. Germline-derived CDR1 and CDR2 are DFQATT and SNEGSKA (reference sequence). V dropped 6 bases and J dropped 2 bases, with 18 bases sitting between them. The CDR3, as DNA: TGCAGTGCCATGGACTGGGGGAGCCCCACAGATACGCAGTATTTT. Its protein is CSAMDWGSPTDTQYF.

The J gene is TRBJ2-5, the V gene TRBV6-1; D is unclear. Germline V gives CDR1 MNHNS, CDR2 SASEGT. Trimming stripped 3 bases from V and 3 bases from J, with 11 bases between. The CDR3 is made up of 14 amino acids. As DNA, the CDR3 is TGTGCCAGCAGTGACTTCTCCTGGAAAGAGACCCAGTACTTC. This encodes CASSDFSWKETQYF.